This TCR beta chain appears in the sequencing data of a study of cytomegalovirus exposure and HLA in healthy donors. The overall study: In an early release, HLA-typed donors contributed 75 million to 85 million unique TCR sequences. Broader study findings: Immune exposure was documented only through CMV serostatus. It was taken for granted in presence/absence analyses that sequencing depth across donors was roughly uniform.

Donors were nominally healthy when sampled, though unrecorded immune exposures were likely. V was clipped by 4 bases and J by 1 base; unmatched bases: 7. This CDR3 spans 16 amino acids. The germline V gene encodes CDR1 SGDLS and CDR2 YYNGEE. On this clone: What it binds is not known.

PCR amplification relied on 60 Vbeta primers (plus 13 Jbeta primers). TCRdb's copy holds only in-frame clones and misses some; the assay was immunoSEQ multiplex PCR. The table records roughly 150,000 clones, about 81% of them present only once. The specimen was PBMCs. The source is a woman between 18 and 29 years old in good health and CMV-seronegative. The V gene is TRBV9, the J gene TRBJ1-2, with TRBD1 identical over 10 bases. CDR3 DNA sequence: TGTGCCAGCAGCCCCCAAAGGACAGGGGGTAACTATGGCTACACCTTC. Amino acids: CASSPQRTGGNYGYTF. The full variable domain, rest sourced from reference TRBV9 and TRBJ1-2, is DSGVTQTPKHLITATGQRVTLRCSPRSGDLSVYWYQQSLDQGLQFLIQYYNGEERAKGNILERFSAQQFPDLHSELNLSSLELGDSALYFCASSPQRTGGNYGYTFGSGTRLTVV.